The 27 T cell receptor beta chains below come from one sample, sequenced in a study of prognosis after radiotherapy for stage I lung cancer. Genomic DNA was the source, and TCR beta CDR3 was amplified from it by two-round multiplex PCR. First-round PCR used primers specific to each TRBV and TRBJ gene. TCRdb re-analysed the multiplex PCR reads in MiXCR, keeping a single row per CDR3 protein. The sample lists tens of thousands of distinct CDR3 sequences, around 27% seen once, with around 8.1% in the top ten. Sequences were derived from PBMCs, sampled before or after stereotactic body radiation therapy (not recorded which). Receptor source: a donor over 45 with non-small cell lung cancer.

This clonotype was recorded a few times. The rearrangement links TRBV20-1 to TRBJ2-4, with 10 positions matching TRBD1. J gave up 8 bases and V 7 bases, and 8 bases lay outside the gene matches. Germline V gene data show CDR1 as DFQATT and CDR2 as SNEGSKA (reference sequence). CDR3 length: 13 residues. The CDR3 coding sequence is TGCAGTGGTGGGACAGGGGAGACGGACATTCAGTACTTC. Protein product: CSGGTGETDIQYF.

This clonotype was observed many times. The CDR3 protein is CASSDPRQGPEAFF. Written as DNA, the CDR3 is TGCGCCAGCAGTGACCCGAGACAGGGACCAGAAGCTTTCTTT. V usage is TRBV10-2 and J usage is TRBJ1-1, with TRBD1 identical over 7 bases. CDR3 size: 14 residues. The germline CDR1 and CDR2 sequences are WSHSY and SAAADI. After removal of 3 bases from V and 8 bases from J, the junction contained 9 bases not matched to a gene.

The CDR3 DNA sequence: TGTGCCAGCTCACCAACCCGAACCAACACTGAAGCTTTCTTT. It specifies CASSPTRTNTEAFF. This chain joins TRBV18 and TRBJ1-1; D ambiguous. CDR3 length: 14 amino acids. The V end lost 2 bases, the J end lost 2 bases, and 9 bases lay between the germline ends. CDR1 is KGHSH and CDR2 is LQKENI in the germline V gene.

This clonotype was recorded many times. The rearrangement joins TRBV12-3 or TRBV12-4 to TRBJ2-1, with a weak D call TRBD2 (6 bases). The CDR3 is made up of 14 amino acids. The V end lost 5 bases, the J end lost 5 bases, and 13 bases lay between the germline ends. The CDR3 coding sequence is TGTGCCAGCAGTCAAGGGACTGGAGACAATGAGCAGTTCTTC. Translating gives CASSQGTGDNEQFF.

Only a few counts were recorded for this clonotype. This may come from a read error, since a much larger clone is one base off. The chain carries TRBV12-3 or TRBV12-4 and TRBJ1-1; 10 bases line up with TRBD1. This CDR3 is built from 15 residues. Trimming at V came to 7 bases and at J to 4 bases, leaving 9 bases not matched to a gene. The CDR3 DNA follows: TGTGCCAGCACCCGGGACAGGGGTTTGAGCACTGAAGCTTTCTTT. It codes for CASTRDRGLSTEAFF.

This clonotype was recorded at least ten times. This chain joins TRBV5-4 and TRBJ1-2; no definite D call. The CDR3 sequence is 13 residues long. V was pared by 2 bases and J by 4 bases, with 9 bases between. The germline V gene has CDR1 SGHNT and CDR2 YYREEE (reference sequence). CDR3 loop: CASSLERVYGYTF. CDR3 DNA: TGTGCCAGCAGCTTAGAAAGGGTCTATGGCTACACCTTC.

A remark on this clonotype: A much larger clone differs from this one at a single base, so this may be a read error. The chain employs TRBV7-9 and TRBJ2-1; 11 positions agree with TRBD1. Per the germline V gene, CDR1 is SEHNR and CDR2 is FQNEAQ (reference sequence). The CDR3 loop spans 16 amino acids. CDR3 in DNA: TGTGCCTGCAGCGCGTGGACAGGGGGCGAATACAATGAGCAGTTCTTC. Encoded protein: CACSAWTGGEYNEQFF.

In this sample, this clonotype turned up many times. V usage is TRBV12-3 or TRBV12-4 and J usage is TRBJ1-4, with unresolved D. Trimming took off 2 bases at V and 8 bases at J, with 15 bases between the two ends. The CDR3 spans 15 residues. Written as DNA, the CDR3 is TGTGCCAGCAGTTTACGGACCGGGAGATACGAAAAACTGTTTTTT. This encodes CASSLRTGRYEKLFF.

This clonotype was observed at least ten times. The chain uses TRBV12-3 or TRBV12-4 and TRBJ1-1; TRBD1 aligns across 9 bases. CDR3 length: 14 amino acids. The ends lost 6 bases at V and 12 bases at J; junction bases unmatched: 14. The DNA for the CDR3 is TGTGCCAGCAGCCCCACAGGGGGCGCGAGGCAATCTTTCTTT. Translating gives CASSPTGGARQSFF.

Judged by abundance, this clonotype is medium-sized (0.01 to 0.1%). The rearrangement uses TRBV6-1 and TRBJ2-1; tentative D call: TRBD2 (5 bases). CDR1 is MNHNS and CDR2 is SASEGT in the germline V gene. Trimming stripped 4 bases from V and 5 bases from J, with 12 bases between. The CDR3 consists of 14 residues. CDR3 coding DNA: TGTGCCAGCAGTGGGGCAGCCGGGGACAATGAGCAGTTCTTC. This sequence encodes CASSGAAGDNEQFF.

Points on this clonotype: The junction departs from the called germline gene at one end, perhaps through a read error. The CDR3 region is CASSRGLAGTWELFF. The CDR3 DNA follows: TGTGCCAGCAGTCGAGGACTAGCGGGCACCTGGGAGCTGTTTTTT. This rearrangement joins TRBV27 to TRBJ2-2, with TRBD2 identical over 11 bases. The CDR3 is made up of 15 amino acids. CDR1 and CDR2 (germline): MNHEY, SMNVEV (reference sequence).

This clonotype was observed at least ten times. The gene calls are TRBV20-1 and TRBJ2-7; D may be TRBD1 (6 bases). CDR1 DFQATT and CDR2 SNEGSKA come from the germline V gene (reference sequence). Deletions cut 2 bases from V and 6 bases from J, with 11 bases between. This CDR3 region has 12 residues. CDR3: CSARNTGFEQYF. The CDR3 DNA reads as TGCAGTGCTAGAAATACAGGGTTCGAGCAGTACTTC.

This clonotype was observed a handful of times. One end of the junction varies from germline; a read error may be responsible. J is TRBJ2-7 and V is TRBV19; no clear D gene. Germline assignment: CDR1 LNHDA and CDR2 SQIVND (reference sequence). The CDR3 sequence is 13 residues long. For the CDR3, the DNA is TGTGTCAGTAGTATTCCGAACTCCTACGAGCAGTACTTC. Protein: CVSSIPNSYEQYF.

This clonotype has ten or more counts. The genes are TRBV20-1 and TRBJ1-1, with 7 bases matching TRBD1. Germline CDR1 DFQATT, CDR2 SNEGSKA (reference sequence). The CDR3 totals 14 residues. The V gene end was trimmed by 0 bases and the J gene end by 4 bases; junction bases not matched to a gene: 5. The CDR3 DNA follows: TGCAGTGCTAGAGATCAGGGGGAGGTCACTGAAGCTTTCTTT. This gives the protein CSARDQGEVTEAFF.

This clonotype was seen at least ten times. The V call is TRBV20-1, the J call TRBJ1-2; D is perhaps TRBD1 (6 bases). V lost 5 bases and J 7 bases, leaving 17 bases between the germline ends. This CDR3 has 13 amino acids. CDR1 DFQATT and CDR2 SNEGSKA come from the germline V gene (reference sequence). CDR3 in DNA: TGCAGTGCTCCAACAAAACAGGGCGGTGGCTACACCTTC. As protein: CSAPTKQGGGYTF.

In regard to this clonotype: A much larger clone differs from this one at a single base, so this may be a read error. The chain uses TRBV3-1 and TRBJ2-1, with D unclear. With 4 bases removed from V and 5 bases from J, the gap between germline ends came to 18 bases. The germline V gene encodes CDR1 LGHDT and CDR2 YNNKEL (reference sequence). This CDR3 spans 16 amino acids. DNA for the CDR3: TGTGCCAGCAGCCCTATTAAGTGGTTAGAGAACAATGAGCAGTTCTTC. Translated: CASSPIKWLENNEQFF.

This clonotype occurred many times. This chain links TRBV4-1 with TRBJ2-7; the match to TRBD2 covers 13 bases. There are 16 residues in the CDR3. V lost 0 bases and J lost 7; bases outside the gene matches: 6. Germline values: CDR1 MGHRA, CDR2 YSYEKL. The DNA for the CDR3 is TGCGCCAGCAGCCAAGAAGTGGGACTAGCGGGGAATGAGCAGTACTTC. It translates to CASSQEVGLAGNEQYF.

This clonotype has ten or more counts. The chain carries TRBV5-1 and TRBJ1-2, with D possibly TRBD1 on 6 matching bases. Germline V gives CDR1 SGHRS, CDR2 YFSETQ. This CDR3 contains 14 residues. V was trimmed by 1 base and J by 6 bases, leaving 13 bases between them. The DNA for the CDR3 is TGCGCCAGCAGCTTGAGGGGGGGCACTAATGGCTACACCTTC. Amino acid sequence: CASSLRGGTNGYTF.

This clonotype is medium-sized in the sample. The J gene is TRBJ1-6, the V gene TRBV6-4; D is ambiguous. CDR3 length: 15 residues. Germline V gives CDR1 MRHNA, CDR2 SNTAGT. The germline V and J ends were trimmed by 5 bases and 4 bases, with 12 bases remaining between them. CDR3 in DNA: TGTGCCAGCAGTTCAGGAACGGCTTATAATTCACCCCTCCACTTT. This gives the protein CASSSGTAYNSPLHF.

As concerns this clonotype: A much bigger clone sits one base away, suggesting this may be a read error. The chain links TRBV7-8 to TRBJ1-1; 7 nucleotides agree with TRBD1. Germline CDR1 and CDR2: SGHVS and FQNEAQ. The CDR3 spans 13 residues. CDR3 amino acids: CDSSIIPNRGAFF. CDR3 nucleotide sequence: TGTGACAGCAGCATAATACCTAACAGGGGAGCTTTCTTT. Looking up the rest from reference TRBV7-8 and TRBJ1-1 gives the full variable domain: GAGVSQSPRYKVAKRGQDVALRCDPISGHVSLFWYQQALGQGPEFLTYFQNEAQLDKSGLPSDRFFAERPEGSVSTLKIQRTQQEDSAVYLCDSSIIPNRGAFFGQGTRLTVV.

This clonotype was recorded at least ten times. The chain employs TRBV5-5 and TRBJ2-5, with D perhaps given as TRBD1 or TRBD2 (5 bases each). The V end was cut by 1 base, the J end by 3 bases, with 7 bases between. This CDR3 is 13 amino acids long. Germline V gene data show CDR1 as SGHKS and CDR2 as YYEKEE (reference sequence). CDR3 sequence: CASSLMGEETQYF. The CDR3 region has the DNA TGTGCCAGCAGCTTGATGGGGGAAGAGACCCAGTACTTC. Filled out from reference TRBV5-5 and TRBJ2-5, the complete variable domain reads DAGVTQSPTHLIKTRGQQVTLRCSPISGHKSVSWYQQVLGQGPQFIFQYYEKEERGRGNFPDRFSARQFPNYSSELNVNALLLGDSALYLCASSLMGEETQYFGPGTRLLVL.

Remarks on this clonotype: A read error may produce the germline difference seen at one junction end. The CDR3 coding sequence is TGCGCCAGAAGCCAAGTTGGGTCGGTATTTGGCTATAATTCACACCTCCACTTT. Its translation: CARSQVGSVFGYNSHLHF. The V and J genes are TRBV4-1 and TRBJ1-6; D gene unclear. The CDR3 loop spans 18 amino acids. The germline V gene encodes CDR1 MGHRA and CDR2 YSYEKL.

This clonotype showed up many times. The V gene is TRBV2, the J gene TRBJ1-1; D is possibly TRBD1 (5 bases). CDR3 length equals 15 residues. CDR1 is SNHLY and CDR2 is FYNNEI in the germline V gene. V was shortened by 3 bases and J by 5 bases, with 16 bases between the two germline ends. DNA for the CDR3: TGTGCCAGCAGTGATTTCTCTGAGGGGCAGACTGAAGCTTTCTTT. Residues: CASSDFSEGQTEAFF.

As concerns this clonotype: This likely reflects a read error, since a far larger clone is one base away. The rearrangement links TRBV6-5 to TRBJ2-7, with a weak D call TRBD1 (5 bases). CDR1 and CDR2 from the germline V gene are MNHEY and SVGAGI. The CDR3 totals 12 residues. Between the trimmed V and J ends, which lost 6 bases and 12 bases, there was a span of 18 bases. The CDR3 loop reads CASSLIRVRMYF. In DNA form, the CDR3 reads TGTGCCAGCAGCCTCATCAGGGTCCGCATGTACTTC.

A remark on this clonotype: A much larger clone lies a single base off, so this may be a read error. The rearrangement joins TRBV9 to TRBJ2-3, with D maybe TRBD1 (6 bases). The CDR3 consists of 14 residues. CDR1 SGDLS and CDR2 YYNGEE come from the germline V gene. The germline V and J ends were trimmed by 5 bases and 4 bases, with 14 bases remaining between them. The CDR3 DNA reads as TGTGCCAGCAGGGCCGGACAGTTCGCAGATACGCAGTATTTT. Translating it yields CASRAGQFADTQYF.

A remark on this clonotype: A much larger clonotype is one base distant, so this may be a read error. This rearrangement joins TRBV6-1 to TRBJ2-1; D is possibly TRBD2 (6 bases). The CDR3 runs 17 residues. Germline loops: CDR1 MNHNS, CDR2 SASEGT. V was clipped by 6 bases and J by 7 bases, with 25 bases between them. The CDR3 loop is CASRHLGRRGRGNEQFF. In DNA form, the CDR3 reads TGTGCCAGCAGACACCTTGGGCGGCGGGGTCGAGGAAATGAGCAGTTCTTC.

This clonotype was counted many times. The chain is built from TRBV14 and TRBJ1-2, with unresolved D. There are 13 residues in the CDR3. From germline, CDR1 is SGHDN and CDR2 FVKESK. Trimming stripped 5 bases from V and 5 bases from J, with 12 bases between. CDR3 nucleotides: TGTGCCAGCAGCGAGTCCATCCGGTATGGCTACACCTTC. Residues: CASSESIRYGYTF.